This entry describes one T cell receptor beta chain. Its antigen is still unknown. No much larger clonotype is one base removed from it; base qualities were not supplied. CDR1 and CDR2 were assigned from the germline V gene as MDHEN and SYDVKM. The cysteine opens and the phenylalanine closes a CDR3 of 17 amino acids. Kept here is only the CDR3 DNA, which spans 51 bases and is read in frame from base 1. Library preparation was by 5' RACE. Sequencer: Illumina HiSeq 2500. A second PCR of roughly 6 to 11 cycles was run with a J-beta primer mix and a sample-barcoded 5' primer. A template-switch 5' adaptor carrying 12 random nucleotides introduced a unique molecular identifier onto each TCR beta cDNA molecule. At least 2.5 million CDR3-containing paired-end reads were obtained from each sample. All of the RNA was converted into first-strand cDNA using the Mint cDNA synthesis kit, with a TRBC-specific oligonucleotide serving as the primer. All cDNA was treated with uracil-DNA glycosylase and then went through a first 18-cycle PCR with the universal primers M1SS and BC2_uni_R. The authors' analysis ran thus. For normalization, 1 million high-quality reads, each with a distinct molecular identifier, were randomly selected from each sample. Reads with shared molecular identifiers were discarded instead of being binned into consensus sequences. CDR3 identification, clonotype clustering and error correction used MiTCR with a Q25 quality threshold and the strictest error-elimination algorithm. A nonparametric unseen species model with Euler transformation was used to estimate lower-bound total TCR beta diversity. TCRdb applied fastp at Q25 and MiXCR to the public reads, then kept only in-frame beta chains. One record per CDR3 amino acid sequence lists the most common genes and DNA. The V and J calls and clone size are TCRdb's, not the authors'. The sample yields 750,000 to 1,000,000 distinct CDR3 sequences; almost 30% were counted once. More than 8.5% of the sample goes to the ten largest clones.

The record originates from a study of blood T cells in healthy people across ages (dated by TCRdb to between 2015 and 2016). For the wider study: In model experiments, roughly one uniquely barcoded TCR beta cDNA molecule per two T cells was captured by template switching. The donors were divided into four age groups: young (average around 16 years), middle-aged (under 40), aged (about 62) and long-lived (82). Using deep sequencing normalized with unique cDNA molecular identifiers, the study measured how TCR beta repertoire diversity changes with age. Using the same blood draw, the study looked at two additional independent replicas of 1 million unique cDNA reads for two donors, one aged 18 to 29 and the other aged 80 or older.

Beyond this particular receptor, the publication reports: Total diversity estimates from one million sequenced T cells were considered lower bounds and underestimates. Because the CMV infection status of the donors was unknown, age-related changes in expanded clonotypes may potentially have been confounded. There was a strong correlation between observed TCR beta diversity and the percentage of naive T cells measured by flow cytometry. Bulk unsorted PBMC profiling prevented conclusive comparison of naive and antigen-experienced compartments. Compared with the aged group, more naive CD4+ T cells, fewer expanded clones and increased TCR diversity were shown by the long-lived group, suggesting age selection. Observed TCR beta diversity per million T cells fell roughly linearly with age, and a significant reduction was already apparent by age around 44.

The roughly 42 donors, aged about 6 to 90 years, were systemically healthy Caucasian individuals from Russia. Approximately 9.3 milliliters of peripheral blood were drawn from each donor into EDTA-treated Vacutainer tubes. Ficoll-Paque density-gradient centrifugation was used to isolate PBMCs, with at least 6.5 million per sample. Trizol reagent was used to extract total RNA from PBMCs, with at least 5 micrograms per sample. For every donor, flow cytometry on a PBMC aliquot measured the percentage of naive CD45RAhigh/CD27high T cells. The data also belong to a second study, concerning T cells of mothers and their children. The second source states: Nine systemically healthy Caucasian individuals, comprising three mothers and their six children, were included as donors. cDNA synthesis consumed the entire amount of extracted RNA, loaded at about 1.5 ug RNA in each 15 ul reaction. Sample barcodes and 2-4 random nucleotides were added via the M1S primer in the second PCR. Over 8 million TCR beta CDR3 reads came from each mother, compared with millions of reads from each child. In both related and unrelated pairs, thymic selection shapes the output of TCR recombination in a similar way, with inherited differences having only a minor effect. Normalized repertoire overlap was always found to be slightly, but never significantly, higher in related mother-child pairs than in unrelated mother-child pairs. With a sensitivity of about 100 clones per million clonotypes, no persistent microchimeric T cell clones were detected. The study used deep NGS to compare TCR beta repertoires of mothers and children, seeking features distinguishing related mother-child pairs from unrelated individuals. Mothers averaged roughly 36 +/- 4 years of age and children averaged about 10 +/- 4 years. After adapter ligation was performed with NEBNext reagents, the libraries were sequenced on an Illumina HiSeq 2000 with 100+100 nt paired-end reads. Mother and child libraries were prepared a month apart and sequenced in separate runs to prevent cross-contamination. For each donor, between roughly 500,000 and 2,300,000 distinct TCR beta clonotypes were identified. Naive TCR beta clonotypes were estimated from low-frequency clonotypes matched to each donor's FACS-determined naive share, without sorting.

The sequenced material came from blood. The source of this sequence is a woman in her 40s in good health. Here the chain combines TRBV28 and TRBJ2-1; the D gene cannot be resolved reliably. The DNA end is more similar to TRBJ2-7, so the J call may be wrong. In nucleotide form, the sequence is TGTGCCAGCAGTTCAGCAACACGTCAGGCATCCTACAATGAGCAGTACTTC. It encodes CASSSATRQASYNEQYF.